Included here is one TCR beta chain sequence, with context. Its antigen has not been determined. The sample holds no much larger clone one base away, and base qualities are not on file. This specimen belongs to a study of shared clonotypes between healthy human individuals (TCRdb year 2020). Concerning the study at large: The cohort included three men and a couple of women between 18 and 49 years of age. Libraries were prepared and TCR repertoires were sequenced by different laboratories using diverse techniques, in order to increase sequencing depth and limit assay-specific biases. Blood TCR repertoires of about five healthy adults were deeply sequenced to estimate repertoire size and the extent of clonotype sharing between individuals. For each donor, CD4 naive and CD4 memory were each run on three plates, CD8 naive on two plates, and CD8 memory on one plate. Leukapheresis yielded between about 0.85 and 10 billion PBMCs per donor.

Donors were healthy HIV-negative adults with no recently reported acute infections or vaccinations. Every donor was a Caucasian adult residing in Nashville, Tennessee, USA. The CD8 memory samples were a combination of magnetically selected CD45RO+ cells and CCR7-negative CD45RA+ effector memory (TemRA) cells. Blood was obtained by leukapheresis, after which PBMCs were separated by Ficoll-Histopaque density gradient centrifugation and cryopreserved in liquid nitrogen vapor phase. Analytical flow cytometry was used to check the purity and quantity of every magnetically sorted T cell population. Genomic DNA was isolated from every sorted fraction and measured by UV absorbance on a Nanodrop 2000c. The paper's findings and limits, for the study overall: Rarefaction of sorted-subset datasets indicated incomplete sequencing despite the large sequencing depth. Sampling was restricted to blood, and TCR repertoires in tissues likely differ from the TCR repertoires found in blood. Pairwise subsampling indicated that sequencing depth was expected to affect the degree of clonotype sharing among donors. Estimated clonotype richness was generally larger for naive than for memory subsets. Higher generation probabilities were observed for clonotypes shared by all four sorted-subset donors than for non-shared clonotypes. Sharing across a few donors was observed for around 5% of naive CD4, 3.5% of naive CD8, 2% to 2.5% of memory CD4, and about 0.4% of memory CD8 clonotypes. Because the study included a small number of donors, the genetic and exposure-history diversity represented was limited.

TCR CDR3 regions were amplified from genomic DNA by multiplex PCR using the deep immunoSEQ assay. Extracted genomic DNA from each cell subset was spread evenly across all wells of several immunoSEQ 96-well plates, with each plate serving as a replicate. Each replicate PCR for sorted subsets received around 210 ng genomic DNA, equal to about 30,000 T cell genomes. The purified libraries were quantified using a Qubit 3.0 fluorometer, sized with a Bioanalyzer 2100, and then quantified again using the KAPA Library Quantification kit. Every immunoSEQ 96-well plate was sequenced on a separate single-read 150-cycle Illumina NextSeq 550 flow cell. The original methods were these. Because the immunoSEQ output included only junctional sequences and no quality scores, the filtering could not be the same as the filtering used for full-length reads. Sequences were annotated with PyIR, a Python wrapper for IgBLAST v1.9, and V/J genes and CDR3 were assigned using IMGT germline references. Any read was removed if the V/J assignment was weak (E-value above 1e-6), the CDR3 was missing, or the read contained stop codons, out-of-frame junctions, or ambiguous translated residues. V3J clonotypes were defined as sequences sharing an identical inferred V gene, J gene, and CDR3 amino acid sequence. Percentage overlap between repertoires was computed as shared unique clonotypes divided by the size of the smaller repertoire. RTK rarefaction, the Chao1 estimator, and Recon v2.1 estimates of unobserved clonotypes were used to assess repertoire richness. Generation probabilities for all TCRbeta clonotypes obtained by the gDNA method from a handful of donors were computed using OLGA. TCRdb holds this immuneACCESS table with in-frame rearrangements only. Some clones are missing; in checked studies, unresolved V genes explain under half, and the rest has no known cause. V and J calls and clone size come straight from that table; D and trimming were deduced from the DNA. This sample is represented by some 380,000 clones; 90% to 98% of them were singletons. The ten largest clones take up 0.25% to 0.35% of the sample.

Taken from cysteine to phenylalanine, the CDR3 has 16 residues. Only CDR3 DNA is held: 48 bases, read in frame from base 1. CDR1 and CDR2 are drawn from the germline V gene: MNHNS, SASEGT. V is cut back by 2 bases and J by 4 bases, with 8 bases in the junction unmatched. Sequencing used memory CD8+ T cells sorted from blood. The sample's cell subset or site, from its label and the paper: CD45RO+ cells pooled with CCR7-negative TemRA cells. The V gene is TRBV6-1 and the J gene is TRBJ1-3; a stretch of 7 junction bases matches TRBD1. This receptor was taken from a young man in good health. The CDR3 reads as follows: CASSELEGARGNTIYF. The nucleotides read TGTGCCAGCAGTGAATTAGAGGGGGCAAGGGGAAACACCATATATTTT.